The text below deals with one T cell receptor (beta chain). Antigen specificity is unknown. CDR3 length equals 16 residues. V was clipped by 7 bases and J by 6 bases; unmatched bases: 15. Per the germline V gene, CDR1 is LNHDA and CDR2 is SQIVND (reference sequence). Profiled with immunoSEQ multiplex PCR; TCRdb holds only in-frame clones, not every one. The sample yields 90,000 to 130,000 clones, approximately 90% seen once. The data stem from a study of T cell responses to AZD1222 COVID-19 vaccine. Study-level findings and limits: Clonal diversity may have been underestimated in mostly white British donors.

Specimen: peripheral blood, collected on day 0 of AZD1222 vaccination. This sequence was found in an adult in good health. The chain employs TRBV19 and TRBJ1-2; 9 bases line up with TRBD1. CDR3 region: CASTAGVQGAPHGYTF. The CDR3, as DNA: TGTGCCAGTACCGCAGGGGTACAGGGGGCGCCTCATGGCTACACCTTC.